This T cell receptor (beta chain) was sequenced for a study of regulatory and conventional T cells in RAG deficiency. Clones were read by immunoSEQ multiplex PCR, and TCRdb kept only the in-frame ones, dropping some. Of over 450 clones in the sample, approximately 82% were seen once. Genomic DNA came from blood regulatory T cells gated CD4+ CD25-high CD127-low. Between the trimmed V and J ends, which lost 6 bases and 6 bases, there was a span of 18 bases. Per the germline V gene, CDR1 is LNHDA and CDR2 is SQIVND (reference sequence). The CDR3 has 15 amino acids. The sample was Tregs sorted from blood. This chain joins TRBV19 and TRBJ1-5; D is possibly TRBD1 (5 bases). The origin of this receptor is a human donor with RAG deficiency presenting as severe combined immunodeficiency. CDR3 region: CASRYPGRGSQPQHF. The DNA for the CDR3 is TGTGCCAGTAGGTACCCCGGGCGGGGGAGTCAGCCCCAGCATTTT.